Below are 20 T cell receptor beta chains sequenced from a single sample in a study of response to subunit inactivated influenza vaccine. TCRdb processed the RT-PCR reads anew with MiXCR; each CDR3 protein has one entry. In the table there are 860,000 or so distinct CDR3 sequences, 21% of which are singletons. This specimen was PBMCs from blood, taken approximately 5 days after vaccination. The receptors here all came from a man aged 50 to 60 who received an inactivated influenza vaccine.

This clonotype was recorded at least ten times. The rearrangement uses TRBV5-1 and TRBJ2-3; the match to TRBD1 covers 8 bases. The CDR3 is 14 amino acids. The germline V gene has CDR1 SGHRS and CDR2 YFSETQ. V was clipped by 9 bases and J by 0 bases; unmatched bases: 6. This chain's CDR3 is CATKQGDSTDTQYF. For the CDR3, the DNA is TGCGCCACCAAACAGGGGGACAGCACAGATACGCAGTATTTT.

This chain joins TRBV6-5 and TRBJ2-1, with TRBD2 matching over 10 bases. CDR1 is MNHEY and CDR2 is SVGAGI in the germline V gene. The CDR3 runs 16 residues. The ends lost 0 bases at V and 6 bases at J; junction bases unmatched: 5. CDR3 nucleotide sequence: TGTGCCAGCAGTTACTCACCCGGGACTAGCGCCAATGAGCAGTTCTTC. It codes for CASSYSPGTSANEQFF.

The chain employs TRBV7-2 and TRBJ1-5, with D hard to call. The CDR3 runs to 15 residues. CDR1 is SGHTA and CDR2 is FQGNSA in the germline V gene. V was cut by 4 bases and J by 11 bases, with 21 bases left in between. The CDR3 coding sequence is TGTGCCAGCAGCTCCGGGTCCCCAGTTGGAGGGTCCCAGCATTTT. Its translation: CASSSGSPVGGSQHF.

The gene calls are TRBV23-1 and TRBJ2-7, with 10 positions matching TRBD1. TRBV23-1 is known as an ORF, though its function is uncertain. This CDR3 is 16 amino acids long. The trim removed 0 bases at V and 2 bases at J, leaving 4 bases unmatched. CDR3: CASSQSRDRGPYEQYF. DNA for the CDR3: TGCGCCAGCAGTCAATCGAGGGACAGGGGACCCTACGAGCAGTACTTC.

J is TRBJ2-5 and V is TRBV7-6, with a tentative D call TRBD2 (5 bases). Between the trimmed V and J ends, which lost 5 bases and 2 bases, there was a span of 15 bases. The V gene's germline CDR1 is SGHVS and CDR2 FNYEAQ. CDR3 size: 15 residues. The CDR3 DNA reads TGTGCCAGCAGCCCAGCGGCGACTCATCAAGAGACCCAGTACTTC. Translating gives CASSPAATHQETQYF.

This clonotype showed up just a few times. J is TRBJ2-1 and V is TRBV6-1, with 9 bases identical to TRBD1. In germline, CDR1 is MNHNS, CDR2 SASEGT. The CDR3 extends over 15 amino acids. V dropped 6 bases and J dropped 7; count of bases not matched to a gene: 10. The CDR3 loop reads CASSTPGQGRNEQFF. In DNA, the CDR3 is TGTGCCAGCAGCACTCCGGGACAGGGTCGAAATGAGCAGTTCTTC.

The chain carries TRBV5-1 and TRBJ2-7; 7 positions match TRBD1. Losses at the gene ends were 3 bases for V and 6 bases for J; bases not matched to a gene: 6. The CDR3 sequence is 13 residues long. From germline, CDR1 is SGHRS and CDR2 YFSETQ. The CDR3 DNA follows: TGCGCCAGCAGCTCTGACAGGGCCGGCGAGCAGTACTTC. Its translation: CASSSDRAGEQYF.

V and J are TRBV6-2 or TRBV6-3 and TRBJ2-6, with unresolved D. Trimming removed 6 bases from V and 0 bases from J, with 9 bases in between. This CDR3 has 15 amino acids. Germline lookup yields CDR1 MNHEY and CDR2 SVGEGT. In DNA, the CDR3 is TGTGCCAGCAGATCAGGTGTCTCTGGGGCCAACGTCCTGACTTTC. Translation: CASRSGVSGANVLTF.

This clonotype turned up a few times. The CDR3 DNA reads as TGTGCCAGCAGCGTAGGAGACAGTTCTGGAAACACCATATATTTT. This encodes CASSVGDSSGNTIYF. This chain uses TRBV9 with TRBJ1-3; D perhaps matches TRBD1 (5 bases). The germline V gene has CDR1 SGDLS and CDR2 YYNGEE. V was clipped by 0 bases and J by 1 base, with 8 bases between them. This CDR3 spans 15 amino acids. Looking up the rest from reference TRBV9 and TRBJ1-3 gives the full variable domain: DSGVTQTPKHLITATGQRVTLRCSPRSGDLSVYWYQQSLDQGLQFLIQYYNGEERAKGNILERFSAQQFPDLHSELNLSSLELGDSALYFCASSVGDSSGNTIYFGEGSWLTVV.

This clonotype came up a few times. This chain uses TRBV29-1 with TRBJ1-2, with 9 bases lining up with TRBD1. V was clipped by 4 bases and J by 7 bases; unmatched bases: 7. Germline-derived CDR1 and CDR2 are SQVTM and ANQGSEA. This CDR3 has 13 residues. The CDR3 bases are TGCAGCGTTGGCACAGGGGGCGCCGGTGGCTACACCTTC. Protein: CSVGTGGAGGYTF.

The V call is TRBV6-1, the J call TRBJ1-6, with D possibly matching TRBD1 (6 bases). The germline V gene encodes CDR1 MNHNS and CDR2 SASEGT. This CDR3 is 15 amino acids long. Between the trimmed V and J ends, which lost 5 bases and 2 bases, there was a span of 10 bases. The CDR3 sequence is CASSPQGTYNSPLHF. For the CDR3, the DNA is TGTGCCAGCAGTCCCCAGGGGACCTATAATTCACCCCTCCACTTT.

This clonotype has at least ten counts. In nucleotides, the CDR3 is TGTGCCACCAGTGAGGCCTCGGTGGATACGCAGTATTTT. Translating it yields CATSEASVDTQYF. This chain uses TRBV24-1 with TRBJ2-3; D gene unclear. Trimming removed 4 bases from V and 6 bases from J, with 10 bases in between. The germline CDR1 and CDR2 sequences are KGHDR and SFDVKD. The CDR3 consists of 13 residues.

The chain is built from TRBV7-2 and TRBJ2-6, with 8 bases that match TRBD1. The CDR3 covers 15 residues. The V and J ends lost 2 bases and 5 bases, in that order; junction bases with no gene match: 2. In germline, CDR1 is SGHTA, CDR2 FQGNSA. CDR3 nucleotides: TGTGCCAGCAGCTTACCAGGGGGCTGGGCCAACGTCCTGACTTTC. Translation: CASSLPGGWANVLTF.

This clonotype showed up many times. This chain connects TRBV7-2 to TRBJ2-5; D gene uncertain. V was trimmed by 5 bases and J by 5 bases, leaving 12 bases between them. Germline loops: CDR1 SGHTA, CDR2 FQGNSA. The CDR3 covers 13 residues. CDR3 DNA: TGTGCCAGCAGCCCGGGCAGTAAGGAGACCCAGTACTTC. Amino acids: CASSPGSKETQYF.

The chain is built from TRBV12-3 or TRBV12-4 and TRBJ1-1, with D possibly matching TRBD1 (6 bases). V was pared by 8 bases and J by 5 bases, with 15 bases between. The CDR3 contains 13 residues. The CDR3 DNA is TGTGCCAGCGTGAACCAACAGGGAACTGAAGCTTTCTTT. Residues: CASVNQQGTEAFF.

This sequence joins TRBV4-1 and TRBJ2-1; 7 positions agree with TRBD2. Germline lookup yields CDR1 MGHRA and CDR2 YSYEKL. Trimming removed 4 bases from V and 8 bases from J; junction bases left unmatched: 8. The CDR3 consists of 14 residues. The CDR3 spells CASSPRTRTYEQFF. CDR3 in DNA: TGCGCCAGCAGCCCTCGGACTAGAACCTATGAGCAGTTCTTC.

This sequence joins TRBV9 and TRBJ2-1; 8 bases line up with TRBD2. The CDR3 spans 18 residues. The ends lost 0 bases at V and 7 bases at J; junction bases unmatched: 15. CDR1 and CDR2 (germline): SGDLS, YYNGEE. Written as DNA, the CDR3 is TGTGCCAGCAGCGTAGCTACCACGCGGGAGGCACGGTTAAATGAGCAGTTCTTC. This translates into CASSVATTREARLNEQFF.

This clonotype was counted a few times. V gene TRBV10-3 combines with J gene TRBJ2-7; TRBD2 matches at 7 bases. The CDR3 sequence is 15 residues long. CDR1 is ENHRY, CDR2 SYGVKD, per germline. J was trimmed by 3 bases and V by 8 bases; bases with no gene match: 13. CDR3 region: CAIGEGLQLVYEQYF. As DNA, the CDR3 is TGTGCCATCGGGGAGGGGTTACAGTTGGTCTACGAGCAGTACTTC.

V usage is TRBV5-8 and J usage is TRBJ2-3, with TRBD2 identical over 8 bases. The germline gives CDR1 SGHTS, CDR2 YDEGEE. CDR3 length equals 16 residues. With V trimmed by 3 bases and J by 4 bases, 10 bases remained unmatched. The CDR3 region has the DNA TGTGCCAGCAGCTCTGTCGGGACTAGAGGGGCAGATACGCAGTATTTT. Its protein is CASSSVGTRGADTQYF. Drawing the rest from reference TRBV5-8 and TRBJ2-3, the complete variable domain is EAGVTQSPTHLIKTRGQQATLRCSPISGHTSVYWYQQALGLGLQFLLWYDEGEERNRGNFPPRFSGRQFPNYSSELNVNALELEDSALYLCASSSVGTRGADTQYFGPGTRLTVL.

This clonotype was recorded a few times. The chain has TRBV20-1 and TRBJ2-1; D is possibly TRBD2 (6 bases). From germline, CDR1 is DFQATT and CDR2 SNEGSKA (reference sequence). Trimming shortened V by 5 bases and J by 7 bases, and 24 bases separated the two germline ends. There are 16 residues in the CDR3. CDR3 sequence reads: CSAHFPGGTAGNEQFF. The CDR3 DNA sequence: TGCAGTGCTCACTTCCCTGGCGGGACCGCGGGAAATGAGCAGTTCTTC.